This TCR beta chain is from a study of T-cell reconstitution after alpha-beta-depleted transplantation in children. Preparation of the TCRbeta library involved a method that used unique molecular identifiers. TCRdb analysed the PCR reads with MiXCR anew, one entry per CDR3 protein. The sample records just over 950,000 distinct CDR3 sequences, less than 30% being singletons. Of note for this clonotype: Its antigen is unknown.

General observations from the study: The high TCRbeta diversity at day 60 in some patients came from surviving recipient T cells and thymic progenitors. Newly produced T cells mostly accounted for T-cell counts and diversity one year post-transplant. Several hundred expanded graft clones reportedly gave rise to the alpha-beta T cells present about two months after transplant.

This CDR3 has 16 residues. The ends were cut back, 5 bases at V and 2 bases at J, with 17 bases in the middle. CDR1 and CDR2 (germline): MNHEY, SMNVEV (reference sequence). V is TRBV27 and J is TRBJ2-3, with D tentatively TRBD1 (7 bases). This clonotype was obtained from a boy under two years old who had a stem cell transplant for SCID, so the T cells may come from the graft donor. The material was PBMCs, mostly from graft donor cells, obtained 360 days after TCRalphabeta/CD19-depleted stem cell transplant. The CDR3 nucleotides are TGTGCCAGCAGTGCGGGACAGCGACCATACACAGATACGCAGTATTTT. This codes for CASSAGQRPYTDTQYF.